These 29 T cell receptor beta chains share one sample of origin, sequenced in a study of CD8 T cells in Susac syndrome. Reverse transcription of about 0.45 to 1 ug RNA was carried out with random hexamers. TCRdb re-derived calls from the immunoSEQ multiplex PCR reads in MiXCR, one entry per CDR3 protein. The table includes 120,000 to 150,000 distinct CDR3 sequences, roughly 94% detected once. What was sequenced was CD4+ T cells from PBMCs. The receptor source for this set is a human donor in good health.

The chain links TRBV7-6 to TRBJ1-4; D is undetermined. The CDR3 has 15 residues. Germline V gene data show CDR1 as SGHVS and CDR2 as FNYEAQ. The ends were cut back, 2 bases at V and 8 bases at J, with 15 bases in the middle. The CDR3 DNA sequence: TGTGCCAGCAGCTTATACGACCAAGGACGGGAAAAACTGTTTTTT. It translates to CASSLYDQGREKLFF.

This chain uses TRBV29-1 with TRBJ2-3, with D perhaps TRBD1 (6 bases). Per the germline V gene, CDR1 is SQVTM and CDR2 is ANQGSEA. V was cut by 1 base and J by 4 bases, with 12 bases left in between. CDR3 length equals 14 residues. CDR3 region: CSVEGDRSPDTQYF. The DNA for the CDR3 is TGCAGCGTTGAAGGTGACAGGTCCCCAGATACGCAGTATTTT.

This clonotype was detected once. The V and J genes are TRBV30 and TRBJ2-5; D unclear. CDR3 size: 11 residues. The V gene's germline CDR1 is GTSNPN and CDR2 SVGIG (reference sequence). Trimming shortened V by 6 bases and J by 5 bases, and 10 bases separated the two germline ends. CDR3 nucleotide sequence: TGTGCCTGTATGCCCCGGGAGACCCAGTACTTC. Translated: CACMPRETQYF.

The CDR3, as DNA: TGTGCCAGCAGCCAAACAGGTGTATATCAGCCCCAGCATTTT. This encodes CASSQTGVYQPQHF. J is TRBJ1-5 and V is TRBV14; D might be TRBD1 (5 bases). Between the trimmed V and J ends, which lost 2 bases and 5 bases, there was a span of 10 bases. The CDR3 is 14 residues long. Germline CDR1 is SGHDN and CDR2 is FVKESK.

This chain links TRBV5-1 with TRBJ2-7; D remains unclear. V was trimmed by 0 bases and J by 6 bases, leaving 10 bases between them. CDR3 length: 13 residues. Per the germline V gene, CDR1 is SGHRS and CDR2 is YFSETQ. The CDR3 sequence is CASSLEETGEQYF. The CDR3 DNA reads TGCGCCAGCAGCTTGGAGGAGACTGGCGAGCAGTACTTC.

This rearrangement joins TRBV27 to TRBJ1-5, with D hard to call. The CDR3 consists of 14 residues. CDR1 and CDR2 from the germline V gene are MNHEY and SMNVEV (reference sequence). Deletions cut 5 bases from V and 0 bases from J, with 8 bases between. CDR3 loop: CASSPDYSNQPQHF. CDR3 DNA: TGTGCCAGCAGTCCAGACTATAGCAATCAGCCCCAGCATTTT.

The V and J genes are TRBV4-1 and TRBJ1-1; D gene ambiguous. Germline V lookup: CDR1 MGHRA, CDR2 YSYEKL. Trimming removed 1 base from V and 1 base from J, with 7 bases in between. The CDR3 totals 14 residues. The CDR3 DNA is TGCGCCAGCAGCCAAGCCCTGGAGAACACTGAAGCTTTCTTT. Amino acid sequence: CASSQALENTEAFF.

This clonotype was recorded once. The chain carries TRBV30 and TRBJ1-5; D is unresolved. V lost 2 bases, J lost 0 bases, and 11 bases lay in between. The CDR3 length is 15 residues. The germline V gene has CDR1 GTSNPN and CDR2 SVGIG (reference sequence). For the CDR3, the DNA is TGTGCCTGGAGTCCGCAAGGGTATAGCAATCAGCCCCAGCATTTT. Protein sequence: CAWSPQGYSNQPQHF.

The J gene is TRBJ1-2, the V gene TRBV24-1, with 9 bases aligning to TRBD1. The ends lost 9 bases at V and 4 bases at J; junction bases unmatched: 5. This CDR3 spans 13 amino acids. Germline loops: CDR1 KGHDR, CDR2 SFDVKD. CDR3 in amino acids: CATYTGGGYGYTF. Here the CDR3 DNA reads TGTGCCACCTATACAGGGGGCGGCTATGGCTACACCTTC.

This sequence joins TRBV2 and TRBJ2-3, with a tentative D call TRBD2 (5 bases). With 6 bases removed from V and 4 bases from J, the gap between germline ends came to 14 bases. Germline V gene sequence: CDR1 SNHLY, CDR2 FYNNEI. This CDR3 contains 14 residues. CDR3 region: CASSVRGPPDTQYF. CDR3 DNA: TGTGCCAGCAGCGTACGCGGGCCGCCAGATACGCAGTATTTT.

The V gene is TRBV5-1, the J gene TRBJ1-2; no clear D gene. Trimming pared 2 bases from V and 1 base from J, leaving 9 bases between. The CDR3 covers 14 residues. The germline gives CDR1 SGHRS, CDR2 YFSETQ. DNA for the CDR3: TGCGCCAGCAGCTTTGAGGGAATTAACTATGGCTACACCTTC. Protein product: CASSFEGINYGYTF.

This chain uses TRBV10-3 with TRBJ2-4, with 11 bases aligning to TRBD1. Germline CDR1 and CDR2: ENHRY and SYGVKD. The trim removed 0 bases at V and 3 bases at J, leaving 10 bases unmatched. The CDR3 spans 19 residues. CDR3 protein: CAISESAGQGERGKNIQYF. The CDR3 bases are TGTGCCATCAGTGAGTCAGCGGGACAGGGGGAAAGAGGCAAAAACATTCAGTACTTC.

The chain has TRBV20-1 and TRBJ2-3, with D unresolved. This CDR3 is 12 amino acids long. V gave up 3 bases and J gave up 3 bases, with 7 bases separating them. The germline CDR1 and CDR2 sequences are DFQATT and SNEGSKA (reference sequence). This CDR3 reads CSASLGTDTQYF. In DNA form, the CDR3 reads TGCAGTGCTAGTCTAGGGACAGATACGCAGTATTTT.

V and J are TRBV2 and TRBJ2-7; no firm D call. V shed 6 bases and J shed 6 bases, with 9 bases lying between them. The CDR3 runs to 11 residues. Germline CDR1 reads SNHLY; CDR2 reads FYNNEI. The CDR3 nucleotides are TGTGCCAGCAGGAAGAGTTCCGAGCAGTACTTC. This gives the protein CASRKSSEQYF.

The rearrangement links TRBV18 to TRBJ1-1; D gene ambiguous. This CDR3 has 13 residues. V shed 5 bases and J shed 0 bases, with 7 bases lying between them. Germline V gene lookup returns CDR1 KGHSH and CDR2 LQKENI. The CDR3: CASSSDMNTEAFF. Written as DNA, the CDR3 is TGTGCCAGCTCATCGGATATGAACACTGAAGCTTTCTTT. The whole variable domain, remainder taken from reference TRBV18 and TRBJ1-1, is NAGVMQNPRHLVRRRGQEARLRCSPMKGHSHVYWYRQLPEEGLKFMVYLQKENIIDESGMPKERFSAEFPKEGPSILRIQQVVRGDSAAYFCASSSDMNTEAFFGQGTRLTVV.

The CDR3, as DNA: TGTGCCACCCCGGTCGGGGGCCGCACAGATACGCAGTATTTT. Amino acid sequence: CATPVGGRTDTQYF. The chain is built from TRBV24-1 and TRBJ2-3; D may match TRBD1 or TRBD2 (6 bases each). Germline V CDR1 and CDR2: KGHDR, SFDVKD. The CDR3 covers 14 residues. The germline V and J ends were trimmed by 9 bases and 1 base, with 13 bases remaining between them.

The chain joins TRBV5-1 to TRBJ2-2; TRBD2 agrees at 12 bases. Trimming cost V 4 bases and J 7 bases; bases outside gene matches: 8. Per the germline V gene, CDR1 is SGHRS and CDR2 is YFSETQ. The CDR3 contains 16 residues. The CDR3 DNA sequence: TGCGCCAGCAGCCAAACTAGCGGGAGGATAGTCGGGGAGCTGTTTTTT. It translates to CASSQTSGRIVGELFF.

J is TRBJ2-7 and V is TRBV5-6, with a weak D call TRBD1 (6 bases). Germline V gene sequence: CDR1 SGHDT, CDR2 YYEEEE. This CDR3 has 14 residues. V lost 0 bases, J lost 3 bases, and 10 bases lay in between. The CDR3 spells CASSLGQDDYEQYF. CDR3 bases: TGTGCCAGCAGCTTGGGACAGGATGACTACGAGCAGTACTTC.

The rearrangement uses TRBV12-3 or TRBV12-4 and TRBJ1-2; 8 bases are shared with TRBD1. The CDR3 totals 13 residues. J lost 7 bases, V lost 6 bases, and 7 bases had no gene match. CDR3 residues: CASSPSGGIGYTF. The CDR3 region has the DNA TGTGCCAGCAGCCCTTCAGGGGGCATTGGCTACACCTTC.

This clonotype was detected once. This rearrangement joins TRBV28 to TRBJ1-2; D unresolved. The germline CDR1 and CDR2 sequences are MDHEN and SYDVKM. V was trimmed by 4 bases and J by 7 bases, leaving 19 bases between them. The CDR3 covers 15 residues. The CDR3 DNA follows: TGTGCCAGCAGTTCCCGAAAAGGACCCGGTAGTGGCTACACCTTC. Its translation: CASSSRKGPGSGYTF.

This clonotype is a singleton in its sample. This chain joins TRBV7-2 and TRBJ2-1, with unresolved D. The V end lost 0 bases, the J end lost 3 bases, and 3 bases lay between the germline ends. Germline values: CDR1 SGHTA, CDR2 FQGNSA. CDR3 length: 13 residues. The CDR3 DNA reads TGTGCCAGCAGCTTAGCCATCTACAATGAGCAGTTCTTC. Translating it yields CASSLAIYNEQFF.

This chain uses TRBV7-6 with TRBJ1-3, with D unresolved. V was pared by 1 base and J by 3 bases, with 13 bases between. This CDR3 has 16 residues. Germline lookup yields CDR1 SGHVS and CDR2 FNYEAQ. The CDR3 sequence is CASSLGPPGIGNTIYF. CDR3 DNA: TGTGCCAGCAGCTTAGGGCCCCCCGGGATTGGAAACACCATATATTTT.

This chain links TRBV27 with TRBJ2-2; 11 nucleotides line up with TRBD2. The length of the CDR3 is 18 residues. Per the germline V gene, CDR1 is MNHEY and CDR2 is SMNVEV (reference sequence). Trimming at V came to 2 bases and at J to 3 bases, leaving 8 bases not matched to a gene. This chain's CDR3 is CASSLDPSGRPDTGELFF. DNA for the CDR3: TGTGCCAGCAGTTTAGATCCTAGCGGGAGGCCCGACACCGGGGAGCTGTTTTTT.

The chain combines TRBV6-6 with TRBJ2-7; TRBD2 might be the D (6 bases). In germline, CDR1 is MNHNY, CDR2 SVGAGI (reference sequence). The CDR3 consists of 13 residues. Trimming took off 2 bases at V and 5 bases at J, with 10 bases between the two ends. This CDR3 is CASSYRGGHEQYF. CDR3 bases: TGTGCCAGCAGTTACAGGGGAGGTCACGAGCAGTACTTC.

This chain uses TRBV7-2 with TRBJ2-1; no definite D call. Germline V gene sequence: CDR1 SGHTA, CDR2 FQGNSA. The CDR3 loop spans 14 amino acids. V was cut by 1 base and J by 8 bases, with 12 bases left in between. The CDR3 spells CASSLGSWSDEQFF. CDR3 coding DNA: TGTGCCAGCAGCTTAGGGAGTTGGTCGGATGAGCAGTTCTTC.

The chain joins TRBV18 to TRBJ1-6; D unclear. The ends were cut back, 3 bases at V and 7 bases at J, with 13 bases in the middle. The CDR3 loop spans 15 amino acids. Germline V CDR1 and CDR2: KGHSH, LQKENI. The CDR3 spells CASSPTQYKNSPLHF. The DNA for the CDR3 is TGTGCCAGCTCACCGACACAGTACAAGAATTCACCCCTCCACTTT.

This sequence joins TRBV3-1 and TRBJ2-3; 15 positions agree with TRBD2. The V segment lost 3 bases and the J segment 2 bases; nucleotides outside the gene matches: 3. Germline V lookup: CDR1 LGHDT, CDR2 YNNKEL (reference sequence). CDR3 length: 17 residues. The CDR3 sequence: CASSQGLAGGSTDTQYF. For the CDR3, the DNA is TGTGCCAGCAGCCAGGGACTAGCGGGAGGATCCACAGATACGCAGTATTTT.

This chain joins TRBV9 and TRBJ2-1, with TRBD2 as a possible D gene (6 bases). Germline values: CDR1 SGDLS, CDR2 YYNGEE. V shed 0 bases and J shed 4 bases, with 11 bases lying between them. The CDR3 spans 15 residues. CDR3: CASSVGGASYNEQFF. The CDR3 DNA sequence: TGTGCCAGCAGCGTAGGCGGGGCAAGTTACAATGAGCAGTTCTTC.

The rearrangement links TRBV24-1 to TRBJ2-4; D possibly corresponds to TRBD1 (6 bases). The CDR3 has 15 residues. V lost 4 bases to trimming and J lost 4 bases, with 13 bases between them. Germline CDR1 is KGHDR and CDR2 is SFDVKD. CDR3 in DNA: TGTGCCACCAGTGAACCTTCTGGACAGAAAAACATTCAGTACTTC. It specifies CATSEPSGQKNIQYF.